A single T cell receptor (beta chain) is shown here with its context. Only in-frame clones appear in the TCRdb table, and some are missing; sequencing was by immunoSEQ multiplex PCR. The table lists over 100,000 clones, just under 90% of them singletons. This record belongs to a study of radiotherapy plus CTLA-4 blockade in lung cancer. Trimming took 4 bases from V and 1 from J, leaving 15 bases between them. CDR1 is SGDLS, CDR2 YYNGEE, per germline. The CDR3 runs 16 residues. The receptor was isolated from a human donor with non-small cell lung cancer that progressed on radiotherapy plus ipilimumab. Here the sequenced sample was peripheral blood, taken from a patient treated with radiotherapy plus ipilimumab. The V gene is TRBV9, the J gene TRBJ1-3; D might be TRBD1 (6 bases). The CDR3 loop reads CASSPISGTSGNTIYF. Here the CDR3 DNA reads TGTGCCAGCAGCCCGATCAGCGGGACATCTGGAAACACCATATATTTT. The full variable domain, its missing parts supplied by reference TRBV9 and TRBJ1-3, is DSGVTQTPKHLITATGQRVTLRCSPRSGDLSVYWYQQSLDQGLQFLIQYYNGEERAKGNILERFSAQQFPDLHSELNLSSLELGDSALYFCASSPISGTSGNTIYFGEGSWLTVV.